This T cell receptor beta chain was observed in a study of OX40 agonist ivuxolimab in advanced cancers. Study background: Ivuxolimab, an antibody acting as an agonist of OX40 (CD134), was used to treat patients. Two patients with cutaneous melanoma and one with hepatocellular carcinoma, three in total, showed partial responses. Findings and caveats of the study: Dose levels from 0.1 to 3.0 mg/kg saw CD4+ and CD8+ blood T cells expand clonally by week 6.

Turning to this clone: What it binds is not known.

The repertoire was sequenced with immunoSEQ multiplex PCR; TCRdb's copy has only in-frame clones and lacks some. The repertoire holds 95,000 to 150,000 clones, approximately 92% seen once, with around 0.15% in the top ten. The source is an adult with an advanced solid tumor such as melanoma, head and neck, liver or kidney cancer. The specimen was CD4+ or CD8+ T cells sorted from blood, collected in a trial of the OX40 agonist ivuxolimab.

The CDR3 DNA follows: TGTGCCAGCAGTGAGACACTCACAGATACGCAGTATTTT. Residues: CASSETLTDTQYF. The rearrangement links TRBV6-4 to TRBJ2-3; D unclear. The CDR3 covers 13 residues. Per germline, CDR1 MRHNA and CDR2 SNTAGT. Trimming pared 3 bases from V and 2 bases from J, leaving 6 bases between.